This entry is about one T cell receptor beta chain. Measured with immunoSEQ multiplex PCR; TCRdb has only the in-frame clones, and not every one. The sample carries over 30,000 clones, about nine tenths recorded once. This entry is derived from a study of T cells in localized non-small cell lung cancer. Germline V gene lookup returns CDR1 MDHEN and CDR2 SYDVKM. The length of the CDR3 is 13 residues. Trimming stripped 7 bases from V and 7 bases from J, with 11 bases between. The input for sequencing was peripheral blood, taken before any cancer treatment. The chain links TRBV28 to TRBJ1-6; D is undetermined. The sequence was collected from a man between 35 and 75 years old with stage I lung adenocarcinoma. CDR3 sequence (DNA): TGTGCCAGCATTTCAGTCATCAATTCACCCCTCCACTTT. Translated, it gives CASISVINSPLHF.